This T cell receptor (beta chain) derives from a study of OX40 agonist ivuxolimab in advanced cancers. Only a few counts were recorded for this clone. Germline V gene data show CDR1 as MNHEY and CDR2 as SMNVEV (reference sequence). The CDR3 loop spans 17 amino acids. The J segment lost 5 bases and the V segment lost 6 bases, leaving 13 bases of the junction unmatched. Produced via immunoSEQ multiplex PCR; TCRdb's table is partial and in-frame only. The data show about 37,000 clones, 75% to 90% seen once. The chain uses TRBV27 and TRBJ1-2, with TRBD1 matching over 12 bases. Sequencing was performed on CD4+ or CD8+ T cells sorted from blood, taken in a trial of the OX40 agonist ivuxolimab. The TCR originated in an adult with an advanced solid tumor such as melanoma, head and neck, liver or kidney cancer. CDR3 in DNA: TGTGCCAGCAGGAGATCCGTGGGACAGGGGGCAGGGTATGGCTACACCTTC. It is translated as CASRRSVGQGAGYGYTF.